Sequencing of this TCR beta chain was carried out in a study of OX40 agonist ivuxolimab in advanced cancers. In terms of the full investigation: The costimulatory receptor OX40 (CD134) was targeted by ivuxolimab, a fully human IgG2 agonistic monoclonal antibody. Intravenous ivuxolimab was administered to patients every 2 weeks at six dose levels: 0.01, 0.1, 0.3, 1.5, 3 and 10 mg/kg. Of the approximately 54 patients in dose escalation, 19 had hepatocellular carcinoma, some 15 had melanoma, 9 had renal cell carcinoma and 9 had head and neck cancer. In the dose-escalation cohort, roughly four fifths of patients were male, and the mean age was roughly 60 years, with a range of 23 to 79. Patients were allowed to have had prior anti-PD-1, anti-PD-L1 or anti-CTLA-4 therapy, and 40% to 45% of the dose-escalation patients had been treated with checkpoint inhibitors. Three dose-escalation patients achieved partial responses, one with hepatocellular carcinoma and two with cutaneous melanoma. Peripheral TCRbeta sequencing was intended to test whether TCR sequence diversity was altered and clonal T-cell expansion was caused by ivuxolimab. The paper covers the monotherapy dose-escalation part of the phase I ivuxolimab trial, which included N of about 51 patients. Results and caveats for the whole study, not just this receptor: In the 0.1-3.0 mg/kg groups, partial responders were among the patients with the lowest normalized peripheral clonal expansion, particularly in CD8+ T cells. Low levels of normalized T-cell clonal expansion were also seen in some nonresponding patients. Antigen specificity was not determined for the clonally expanded peripheral T cells. After ivuxolimab, more expanded clones were found on average in CD8+ T cells than in CD4+ T cells. At doses of 0.1 to 3.0 mg/kg, clonal expansion of both CD4+ and CD8+ T cells in blood was seen between baseline and week 6.

As for this clone: Its antigen remains unidentified. Base qualities are not at hand, and no much larger clone is one base apart.

To sequence the TCRbeta CDR3 region, genomic DNA was isolated from the sorted cells. TCRbeta CDR3 regions were sequenced using the immunoSEQ Assay. TCRdb took this table from immuneACCESS and kept in-frame rearrangements with V and J called. Such tables lack part of the clones; where checked against another copy, unresolved V genes explain under half of the gap, and the rest is unexplained. For this sample there are roughly 72,000 clones; over 70% appear just once. The ten top clones hold about 5% of the sample. The trial excluded patients who had a history of autoimmune disease or were on systemic immunosuppression. In every dose cohort, peripheral blood was drawn for TCR sequencing at baseline, cycle 4 day 1, and cycle 7 day 1. The samples were drawn from a first-in-human, open-label, multicenter phase I dose-escalation trial of ivuxolimab. Adults with locally advanced or metastatic head and neck squamous cell, hepatocellular, melanoma or renal cell carcinoma were enrolled in the trial. Before TCR sequencing, CD4+ T cells and CD8+ T cells from peripheral blood were sorted into separate populations.

CDR1 and CDR2 (SGHRS, YFSETQ) derive from the germline V gene. The junction shows trimming of 5 bases on V and 0 bases on J, plus 11 bases between the germline ends. Including cysteine and phenylalanine, the CDR3 has 14 amino acids. The read is trimmed to its CDR3 DNA, 42 bases read in frame from base 1. The sequence came from an adult with an advanced solid tumor such as melanoma, head and neck, liver or kidney cancer. Recombination joined TRBV5-1 with TRBJ1-1; no D gene call is confident. The input for sequencing was CD4+ or CD8+ T cells sorted from blood, taken in a trial of the OX40 agonist ivuxolimab. Here is the DNA: TGCGCCAGCAGGACGGTTCGGTTGAACACTGAAGCTTTCTTT. Protein translation: CASRTVRLNTEAFF.